The rows below give T cell receptor beta chains drawn from one sample of a study of blood T cell repertoires in COVID-19. The assay was immunoSEQ multiplex PCR, and TCRdb's table has in-frame clones only and misses some. The table lists tens of thousands of clones, approximately 91% of them singletons. Sequencing was done on a sample of peripheral blood. Every receptor here comes from a woman between 50 and 59 years old with active or convalescent COVID-19. Both conserved end residues are part of each CDR3. Each record gives: D gene, J gene, V gene, clone size, CDR3 protein, CDR3 DNA. The D gene is left open where the match is weak. Not every row has a clone size; where given, it reads once, few, many or a size class.

d_gene: TRBD1; j_gene: TRBJ1-4; v_gene: TRBV10-1; abundance: .; CDR3aa: CASSPDRGRLKLFF; CDR3nt: TGCGCCAGCAGCCCCGACAGGGGTCGCTTAAAACTGTTTTTT
d_gene: .; j_gene: TRBJ2-5; v_gene: TRBV29-1; abundance: .; CDR3aa: CSVDSQGQETQYF; CDR3nt: TGCAGCGTTGATAGTCAGGGACAAGAGACCCAGTACTTC
d_gene: .; j_gene: TRBJ2-1; v_gene: TRBV9; abundance: .; CDR3aa: CASSVEGRGYNEQFF; CDR3nt: TGTGCCAGCAGCGTAGAAGGTAGGGGGTACAATGAGCAGTTCTTC
d_gene: TRBD1; j_gene: TRBJ2-1; v_gene: TRBV24-1; abundance: .; CDR3aa: CATSVRDRGENEQFF; CDR3nt: TGTGCCACCAGTGTTAGGGACAGGGGTGAGAATGAGCAGTTCTTC
d_gene: .; j_gene: TRBJ2-2; v_gene: TRBV10-3; abundance: .; CDR3aa: CAISDRDGELFF; CDR3nt: TGTGCCATCAGTGATCGGGACGGGGAGCTGTTTTTT
d_gene: .; j_gene: TRBJ1-1; v_gene: TRBV6-5; abundance: .; CDR3aa: CASRGLTGGDTEAFF; CDR3nt: TGTGCCAGCAGGGGTCTGACAGGCGGAGACACTGAAGCTTTCTTT
d_gene: TRBD2; j_gene: TRBJ2-3; v_gene: TRBV2; abundance: .; CDR3aa: CASRTSGSPPTDTQYF; CDR3nt: TGTGCCAGCCGAACTAGCGGGAGTCCCCCCACAGATACGCAGTATTTT
d_gene: .; j_gene: TRBJ1-2; v_gene: TRBV11-2; abundance: few; CDR3aa: CASSLDHVTGGGYTF; CDR3nt: TGTGCCAGCAGCTTAGATCATGTAACAGGCGGCGGCTACACCTTC
d_gene: .; j_gene: TRBJ2-3; v_gene: TRBV10-3; abundance: .; CDR3aa: CAITSVTSATDTQYF; CDR3nt: TGTGCCATCACAAGTGTTACAAGCGCCACAGATACGCAGTATTTT
d_gene: .; j_gene: TRBJ1-1; v_gene: TRBV5-1; abundance: .; CDR3aa: CASSSQDKHEAFF; CDR3nt: TGCGCCAGCAGCTCCCAGGACAAGCACGAAGCTTTCTTT
d_gene: TRBD1; j_gene: TRBJ2-7; v_gene: TRBV11-3; abundance: .; CDR3aa: CASSLGQGAYEQYF; CDR3nt: TGTGCCAGCAGTCTGGGACAGGGGGCATACGAGCAGTACTTC
d_gene: .; j_gene: TRBJ2-2; v_gene: TRBV9; abundance: .; CDR3aa: CASSTGGGTTGELFF; CDR3nt: TGTGCCAGCAGCACCGGGGGAGGGACAACCGGGGAGCTGTTTTTT
d_gene: .; j_gene: TRBJ1-6; v_gene: TRBV2; abundance: few; CDR3aa: CASSAGSQGSTSPLHF; CDR3nt: TGTGCCAGCAGTGCGGGCAGTCAGGGATCCACTTCACCCCTCCACTTT
d_gene: .; j_gene: TRBJ2-1; v_gene: TRBV21-1; abundance: .; CDR3aa: CASPGGGRSHNEQFF; CDR3nt: TGTGCCAGCCCAGGGGGCGGGCGGTCTCACAATGAGCAGTTCTTC
d_gene: .; j_gene: TRBJ1-5; v_gene: TRBV24-1; abundance: .; CDR3aa: CATSDYRQYSNQPQHF; CDR3nt: TGTGCCACCAGTGACTATAGACAGTATAGCAATCAGCCCCAGCATTTT
d_gene: TRBD1; j_gene: TRBJ1-1; v_gene: TRBV3-1/TRBV3-2; abundance: .; CDR3aa: CASSPTGATEAFF; CDR3nt: TGTGCCAGCAGCCCGACAGGGGCCACTGAAGCTTTCTTT
d_gene: .; j_gene: TRBJ2-5; v_gene: TRBV7-9; abundance: .; CDR3aa: CASGPGREGVKTQYF; CDR3nt: TGTGCCAGCGGCCCCGGTAGAGAGGGAGTTAAGACCCAGTACTTC
d_gene: .; j_gene: TRBJ1-3; v_gene: TRBV16; abundance: .; CDR3aa: CASSRTDGNTIYF; CDR3nt: TGTGCCAGCAGCCGGACAGATGGAAACACCATATATTTT
d_gene: .; j_gene: TRBJ1-5; v_gene: TRBV2; abundance: .; CDR3aa: CASSGTVYQPQHF; CDR3nt: TGTGCCAGCAGTGGTACAGTCTATCAGCCCCAGCATTTT
d_gene: TRBD1; j_gene: TRBJ2-7; v_gene: TRBV7-6; abundance: .; CDR3aa: CASSLVGTGENEQYF; CDR3nt: TGTGCCAGCAGCTTAGTAGGGACAGGGGAGAACGAGCAGTACTTC
d_gene: TRBD1; j_gene: TRBJ1-2; v_gene: TRBV6-6; abundance: .; CDR3aa: CASRDSLISGYTF; CDR3nt: TGTGCCAGCCGGGACAGCCTTATATCGGGCTACACCTTC
d_gene: .; j_gene: TRBJ2-7; v_gene: TRBV29-1; abundance: .; CDR3aa: CSVAPQGAYEQYF; CDR3nt: TGCAGCGTGGCCCCACAGGGCGCCTACGAGCAGTACTTC
d_gene: .; j_gene: TRBJ2-1; v_gene: TRBV24-1; abundance: .; CDR3aa: CATSENDRTNEQFF; CDR3nt: TGTGCCACCAGTGAAAACGACAGGACAAATGAGCAGTTCTTC
d_gene: .; j_gene: TRBJ2-1; v_gene: TRBV2; abundance: .; CDR3aa: CASGEGVMSNEQFF; CDR3nt: TGTGCCAGCGGCGAGGGAGTAATGTCCAATGAGCAGTTCTTC
d_gene: .; j_gene: TRBJ2-3; v_gene: TRBV9; abundance: .; CDR3aa: CASSVSGPFTDTQYF; CDR3nt: TGTGCCAGCAGCGTATCGGGTCCGTTCACAGATACGCAGTATTTT
d_gene: .; j_gene: TRBJ1-2; v_gene: TRBV3-1/TRBV3-2; abundance: once; CDR3aa: CASSQDLRGTSRFGYTF; CDR3nt: TGTGCCAGCAGCCAAGATTTGAGGGGGACCTCTAGGTTTGGCTACACCTTC
d_gene: TRBD2; j_gene: TRBJ2-3; v_gene: TRBV28; abundance: .; CDR3aa: CASSLDYEGTKDTQYF; CDR3nt: TGTGCCAGCAGCCTCGATTACGAGGGGACTAAAGATACGCAGTATTTT
d_gene: .; j_gene: TRBJ2-3; v_gene: TRBV7-2; abundance: .; CDR3aa: CASSLNRATASTDTQYF; CDR3nt: TGTGCCAGCAGCTTAAATCGTGCGACAGCTAGCACAGATACGCAGTATTTT
d_gene: .; j_gene: TRBJ1-3; v_gene: TRBV27; abundance: .; CDR3aa: CASRPRSSGNTIYF; CDR3nt: TGTGCCAGCCGACCACGGAGCTCTGGAAACACCATATATTTT
d_gene: TRBD1; j_gene: TRBJ1-4; v_gene: TRBV2; abundance: .; CDR3aa: CASSGTGVYEKLFF; CDR3nt: TGTGCCAGCAGTGGAACAGGGGTATATGAAAAACTGTTTTTT
d_gene: TRBD2; j_gene: TRBJ2-3; v_gene: TRBV5-1; abundance: .; CDR3aa: CASRGGRGTDTQYF; CDR3nt: TGCGCCAGCAGAGGCGGGAGGGGCACAGATACGCAGTATTTT
d_gene: .; j_gene: TRBJ2-2; v_gene: TRBV6-5; abundance: .; CDR3aa: CASSAAGELFF; CDR3nt: TGTGCCAGCAGCGCGGCCGGGGAGCTGTTTTTT
d_gene: .; j_gene: TRBJ1-2; v_gene: TRBV5-4; abundance: once; CDR3aa: CASSGDSPYGYTF; CDR3nt: TGTGCCAGCAGCGGAGACAGCCCTTATGGCTACACCTTC
d_gene: TRBD2; j_gene: TRBJ2-7; v_gene: TRBV18; abundance: .; CDR3aa: CASSPQGFSGSSAYEQYF; CDR3nt: TGTGCCAGCTCCCCACAGGGTTTTAGCGGGAGTTCCGCATACGAGCAGTACTTC
d_gene: .; j_gene: TRBJ1-6; v_gene: TRBV5-4; abundance: .; CDR3aa: CASSLSAARSSYNSPLHF; CDR3nt: TGTGCCAGCAGCTTAAGTGCCGCCCGGAGCTCCTATAATTCACCCCTCCACTTT
d_gene: TRBD1; j_gene: TRBJ1-1; v_gene: TRBV10-3; abundance: .; CDR3aa: CAISGSTDRGLSEAFF; CDR3nt: TGTGCCATCAGTGGATCCACGGACAGGGGTCTATCTGAAGCTTTCTTT
d_gene: TRBD2; j_gene: TRBJ2-3; v_gene: TRBV6-5; abundance: .; CDR3aa: CATLAEGTDTQYF; CDR3nt: TGTGCCACCCTAGCGGAAGGGACAGATACGCAGTATTTT
d_gene: .; j_gene: TRBJ2-1; v_gene: TRBV6-1; abundance: .; CDR3aa: CASSERTSSYNEQFF; CDR3nt: TGTGCCAGCAGTGAACGAACTAGCTCCTACAATGAGCAGTTCTTC
d_gene: .; j_gene: TRBJ1-2; v_gene: TRBV4-2; abundance: .; CDR3aa: CASSQGGGSGHTF; CDR3nt: TGTGCCAGCAGCCAAGGAGGAGGGAGTGGCCACACCTTC
d_gene: .; j_gene: TRBJ2-7; v_gene: TRBV7-2; abundance: .; CDR3aa: CASSQRQGHVEQYF; CDR3nt: TGTGCCAGCAGCCAAAGGCAGGGGCACGTCGAGCAGTACTTC
d_gene: .; j_gene: TRBJ2-7; v_gene: TRBV9; abundance: .; CDR3aa: CASSPITGGNTYEQYF; CDR3nt: TGTGCCAGCAGCCCGATCACCGGGGGTAATACCTACGAGCAGTACTTC
d_gene: .; j_gene: TRBJ2-3; v_gene: TRBV30; abundance: .; CDR3aa: CAWSLGGPTDTQYF; CDR3nt: TGTGCCTGGAGCTTGGGGGGTCCCACAGATACGCAGTATTTT
d_gene: TRBD2; j_gene: TRBJ2-1; v_gene: TRBV2; abundance: .; CDR3aa: CASSAASGRVYEQFF; CDR3nt: TGTGCCAGCAGTGCTGCTAGCGGGAGGGTCTATGAGCAGTTCTTC
d_gene: TRBD2; j_gene: TRBJ2-3; v_gene: TRBV20-1; abundance: .; CDR3aa: CSASGLAGADTQYF; CDR3nt: TGCAGTGCTAGTGGACTAGCGGGAGCAGATACGCAGTATTTT
d_gene: TRBD2; j_gene: TRBJ2-5; v_gene: TRBV5-8; abundance: once; CDR3aa: CASSLVAGVGETQYF; CDR3nt: TGTGCCAGCAGCTTGGTTGCGGGGGTAGGGGAGACCCAGTACTTC
d_gene: TRBD1; j_gene: TRBJ2-7; v_gene: TRBV12-3/TRBV12-4; abundance: few; CDR3aa: CASRDRADYEQYF; CDR3nt: TGTGCCAGCAGGGACAGGGCGGACTACGAGCAGTACTTC